The 4 T cell receptor beta chains listed next were all sequenced from one sample in a study of spatial heterogeneity in lung cancer. MiXCR was run by TCRdb on the 5' RACE reads, yielding one entry per CDR3 protein. The data show about 82,000 distinct CDR3 sequences, approximately 12% seen once. The time point is: sample taken at primary tumor resection. Without sorting, whole RNA was sequenced from tumor, nontumor lung or frozen PBMC. Sequencing used PBMCs, obtained at surgery. These receptors were obtained from a male donor with early-stage non-small cell lung cancer.

This clonotype was observed a handful of times. The chain couples TRBV7-6 to TRBJ2-1, with TRBD2 matching over 12 bases. CDR1 is SGHVS and CDR2 is FNYEAQ in the germline V gene. J gave up 3 bases and V 1 base, and 10 bases lay outside the gene matches. This CDR3 is built from 19 residues. CDR3 bases: TGTGCCAGCAGCTTAGTTAGTTCGACTAGCGGGAGTTTCTACAATGAGCAGTTCTTC. Its translation is CASSLVSSTSGSFYNEQFF.

The J gene is TRBJ2-7, the V gene TRBV29-1; 9 nucleotides agree with TRBD2. This CDR3 has 13 residues. Unmatched junction bases numbered 4, after V lost 4 bases and J lost 3 bases. In germline, CDR1 is SQVTM, CDR2 ANQGSEA. In DNA form, the CDR3 reads TGCAGCGTTGGAAATAGCGGGGGCTACGAGCAGTACTTC. Protein: CSVGNSGGYEQYF.

This clonotype has a handful of counts. The CDR3 region is CASSAYQGTYNEQFF. Written as DNA, the CDR3 is TGTGCCAGCAGTGCCTACCAGGGGACCTACAATGAGCAGTTCTTC. The V and J genes are TRBV25-1 and TRBJ2-1; D is perhaps TRBD1 (6 bases). This CDR3 comprises 15 residues. Trimming left V 4 bases short and J 2 bases short, with 12 bases between. CDR1 and CDR2 from the germline V gene are MGHDK and SYGVNS.

This clonotype appeared many times. The gene calls are TRBV2 and TRBJ1-5; TRBD1 matches at 10 bases. The germline V gene has CDR1 SNHLY and CDR2 FYNNEI. V was pared by 5 bases and J by 2 bases, with 15 bases of the junction left unmatched. The length of the CDR3 is 19 residues. In nucleotides, the CDR3 is TGTGCCAGCAGTCTACCCGCGGGACAGGGGAAAGAAGGCAATCAGCCCCAGCATTTT. This encodes CASSLPAGQGKEGNQPQHF.